Following are 12 T cell receptor beta chains from one sample sequenced in a study of neurological immune-mediated disorders. TCRdb re-analysed the 5' RACE reads in MiXCR, keeping a single row per CDR3 protein. The sample consists of over 35,000 distinct CDR3 sequences, 3% to 4% of them appearing once. Sequencing input: PBMCs. All receptors come from a man aged 30 to 45 with multiple sclerosis.

The chain employs TRBV29-1 and TRBJ1-5, with TRBD1 as a possible D gene (6 bases). Germline loops: CDR1 SQVTM, CDR2 ANQGSEA. The CDR3 extends over 15 amino acids. Trimming cost V 6 bases and J 4 bases, with 19 bases left between them. The chain's CDR3 is CSVATGAGINQPQHF. CDR3 nucleotides: TGCAGCGTCGCAACGGGGGCGGGCATAAATCAGCCCCAGCATTTT.

Ten or more counts support this clonotype. J is TRBJ2-5 and V is TRBV28; perhaps TRBD1 as D (5 bases). The CDR3 length is 15 residues. Germline V lookup: CDR1 MDHEN, CDR2 SYDVKM. The V and J ends lost 1 base and 5 bases respectively, with 14 bases between them. The chain's CDR3 is CASSLSSPGWETQYF. The CDR3 DNA follows: TGTGCCAGCAGTTTATCTTCTCCAGGGTGGGAGACCCAGTACTTC.

This clonotype was seen more than once but under ten times. This sequence joins TRBV12-3 or TRBV12-4 and TRBJ2-1, with a tentative D call TRBD2 (6 bases). CDR3 length equals 14 residues. V was trimmed by 1 base and J by 2 bases, leaving 6 bases between them. This CDR3 reads CASSLGGTYNEQFF. In DNA, the CDR3 is TGTGCCAGCAGTTTAGGCGGGACCTACAATGAGCAGTTCTTC.

Ten or more counts support this clonotype. The chain couples TRBV20-1 to TRBJ1-2, with D possibly TRBD1 on 6 matching bases. CDR3 length: 14 amino acids. The V end lost 6 bases, the J end lost 0 bases, and 14 bases lay between the germline ends. CDR1 DFQATT and CDR2 SNEGSKA come from the germline V gene (reference sequence). The CDR3 bases are TGCAGTGCCCGAGGGGGGGTATCTAACTATGGCTACACCTTC. This encodes CSARGGVSNYGYTF.

In this sample, this clonotype turned up a few times. This chain connects TRBV10-3 to TRBJ2-3; a weak D match, TRBD1 (6 bases). The germline V gene has CDR1 ENHRY and CDR2 SYGVKD. Trimming cost V 6 bases and J 4 bases, with 20 bases left between them. The CDR3 is made up of 16 amino acids. Here the CDR3 reads CAIRLVRTEGPDTQYF. The CDR3 bases are TGTGCCATCAGGCTCGTCCGGACAGAAGGGCCAGATACGCAGTATTTT.

This clonotype was counted at least ten times. This CDR3 is CASKASGDTDTQYF. The CDR3 DNA reads as TGTGCCAGTAAAGCTAGCGGGGACACAGATACGCAGTATTTT. V and J are TRBV6-4 and TRBJ2-3; the match to TRBD2 covers 9 bases. CDR1 is MRHNA, CDR2 SNTAGT, per germline. The V segment lost 9 bases and the J segment 2 bases; nucleotides outside the gene matches: 6. The CDR3 runs 14 residues.

This clonotype was recorded many times. This sequence joins TRBV11-3 and TRBJ2-5; weak D call: TRBD1 (6 bases). The germline V gene encodes CDR1 SGHNT and CDR2 YENEEA. Trimming cost V 5 bases and J 4 bases, with 14 bases left between them. This CDR3 has 14 amino acids. CDR3 region: CASSLVRGSETQYF. The CDR3 DNA sequence: TGTGCCAGCAGCCTGGTGAGGGGGTCAGAGACCCAGTACTTC.

In regard to this clonotype: A single base separates this from a much larger clone, so it may be a read error. This chain's CDR3 is CANSWRDTEKLFF. The CDR3 bases are TGTGCCAACAGTTGGCGGGACACTGAAAAACTGTTTTTT. V and J are TRBV27 and TRBJ1-4; a weak D match, TRBD1 (6 bases). The germline V gene encodes CDR1 MNHEY and CDR2 SMNVEV (reference sequence). The CDR3 is 13 residues long.

This clonotype was counted ten times or more. The gene calls are TRBV6-2 or TRBV6-3 and TRBJ1-1; D perhaps matches TRBD1 (5 bases). This CDR3 comprises 16 residues. Germline assignment: CDR1 MNHEY and CDR2 SVGEGT. V was pared by 6 bases and J by 0 bases, with 17 bases between. In nucleotides, the CDR3 is TGTGCCAGCAGCCAAGCTGTGGGGGTCATGAACACTGAAGCTTTCTTT. Protein: CASSQAVGVMNTEAFF.

The genes are TRBV7-2 and TRBJ2-7; 8 bases agree with TRBD1. J was trimmed by 2 bases and V by 5 bases; bases with no gene match: 5. Germline CDR1 is SGHTA and CDR2 is FQGNSA. This CDR3 region has 14 residues. CDR3 residues: CASSRGQGAYEQYF. The DNA for the CDR3 is TGTGCCAGCAGCCGCGGACAGGGTGCCTACGAGCAGTACTTC.

This clonotype was seen many times. CDR3 DNA: TGTGCCAGCAGCCAAGACGGGGTTGTCGGGGAAGCTTTCTTT. Residues: CASSQDGVVGEAFF. The chain combines TRBV3-1 with TRBJ1-1; D is unclear. Trimming pared 0 bases from V and 8 bases from J, leaving 13 bases between. The CDR3 runs 14 residues. Per germline, CDR1 LGHDT and CDR2 YNNKEL (reference sequence).

This clonotype showed up many times. The chain employs TRBV20-1 and TRBJ2-5, with 8 nucleotides matching TRBD1. The CDR3 consists of 13 residues. V gave up 5 bases and J gave up 3 bases; unmatched junction bases: 5. The germline V gene has CDR1 DFQATT and CDR2 SNEGSKA (reference sequence). The CDR3 DNA is TGCAGTGCTTTCGACAGGGGAAAAGAGACCCAGTACTTC. It is translated as CSAFDRGKETQYF.